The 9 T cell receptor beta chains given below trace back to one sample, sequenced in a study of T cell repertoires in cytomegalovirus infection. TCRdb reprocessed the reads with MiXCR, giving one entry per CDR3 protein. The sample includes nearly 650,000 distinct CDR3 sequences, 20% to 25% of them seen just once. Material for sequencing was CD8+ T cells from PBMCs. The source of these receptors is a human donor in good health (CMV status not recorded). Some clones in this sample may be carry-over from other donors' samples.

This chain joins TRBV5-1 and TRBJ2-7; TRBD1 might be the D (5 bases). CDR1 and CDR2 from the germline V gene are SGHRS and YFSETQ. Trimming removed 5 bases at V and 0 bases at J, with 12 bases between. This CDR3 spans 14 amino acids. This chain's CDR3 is CASRGTGISYEQYF. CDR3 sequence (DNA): TGCGCCAGCAGGGGAACAGGCATCTCCTACGAGCAGTACTTC.

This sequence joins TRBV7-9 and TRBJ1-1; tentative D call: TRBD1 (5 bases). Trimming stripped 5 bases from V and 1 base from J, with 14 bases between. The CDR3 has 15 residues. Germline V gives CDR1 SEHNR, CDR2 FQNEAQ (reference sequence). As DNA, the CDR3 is TGTGCCAGCAGCCGGATAGAGGGACGGAACACTGAAGCTTTCTTT. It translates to CASSRIEGRNTEAFF.

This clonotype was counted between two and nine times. The CDR3 here is CASSISRGSYNEQFF. CDR3 DNA sequence: TGTGCCAGTAGTATATCAAGGGGCTCCTACAATGAGCAGTTCTTC. V gene TRBV19 combines with J gene TRBJ2-1, with D perhaps matching TRBD1 (5 bases). Germline V CDR1 and CDR2: LNHDA, SQIVND (reference sequence). The length of the CDR3 is 15 residues. Trimming removed 2 bases from V and 0 bases from J, with 8 bases in between.

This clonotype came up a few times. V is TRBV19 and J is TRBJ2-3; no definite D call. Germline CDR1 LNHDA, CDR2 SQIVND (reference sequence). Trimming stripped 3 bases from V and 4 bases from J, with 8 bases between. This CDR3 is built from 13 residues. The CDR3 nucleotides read TGTGCCAGTAGTATTGACGTGGCAGATACGCAGTATTTT. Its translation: CASSIDVADTQYF.

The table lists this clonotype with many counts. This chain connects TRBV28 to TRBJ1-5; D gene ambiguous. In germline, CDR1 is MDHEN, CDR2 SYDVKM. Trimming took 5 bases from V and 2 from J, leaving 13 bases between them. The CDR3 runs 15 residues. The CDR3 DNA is TGTGCCAGCAGTCCTCCCTCGGCGGGCAATCAGCCCCAGCATTTT. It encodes CASSPPSAGNQPQHF.

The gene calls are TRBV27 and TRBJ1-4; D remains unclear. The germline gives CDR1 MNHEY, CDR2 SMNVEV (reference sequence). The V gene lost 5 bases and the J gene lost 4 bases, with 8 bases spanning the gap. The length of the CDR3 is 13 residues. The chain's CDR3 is CASSLQYNEKLFF. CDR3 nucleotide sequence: TGTGCCAGCAGTCTACAGTATAATGAAAAACTGTTTTTT.

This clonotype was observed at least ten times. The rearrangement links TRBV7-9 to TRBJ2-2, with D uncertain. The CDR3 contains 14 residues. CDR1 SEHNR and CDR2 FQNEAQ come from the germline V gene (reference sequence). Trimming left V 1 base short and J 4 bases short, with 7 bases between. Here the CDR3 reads CASSLDVGTGELFF. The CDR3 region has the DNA TGTGCCAGCAGCTTAGATGTTGGCACCGGGGAGCTGTTTTTT.

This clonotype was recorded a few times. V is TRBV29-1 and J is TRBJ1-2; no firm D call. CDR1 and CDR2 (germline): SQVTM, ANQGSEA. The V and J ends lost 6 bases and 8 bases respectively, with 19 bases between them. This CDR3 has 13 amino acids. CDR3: CSVVTSSSSGYTF. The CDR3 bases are TGCAGCGTAGTTACAAGTTCCTCCAGCGGCTACACCTTC.

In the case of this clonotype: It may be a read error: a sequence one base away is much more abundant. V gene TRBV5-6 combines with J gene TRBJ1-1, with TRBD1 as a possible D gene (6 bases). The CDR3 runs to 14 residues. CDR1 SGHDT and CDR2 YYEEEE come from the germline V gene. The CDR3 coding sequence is TGTGCCAACAGCACGACGGACAGAGTGGTGGGGGCTTTCTTT. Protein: CANSTTDRVVGAFF.